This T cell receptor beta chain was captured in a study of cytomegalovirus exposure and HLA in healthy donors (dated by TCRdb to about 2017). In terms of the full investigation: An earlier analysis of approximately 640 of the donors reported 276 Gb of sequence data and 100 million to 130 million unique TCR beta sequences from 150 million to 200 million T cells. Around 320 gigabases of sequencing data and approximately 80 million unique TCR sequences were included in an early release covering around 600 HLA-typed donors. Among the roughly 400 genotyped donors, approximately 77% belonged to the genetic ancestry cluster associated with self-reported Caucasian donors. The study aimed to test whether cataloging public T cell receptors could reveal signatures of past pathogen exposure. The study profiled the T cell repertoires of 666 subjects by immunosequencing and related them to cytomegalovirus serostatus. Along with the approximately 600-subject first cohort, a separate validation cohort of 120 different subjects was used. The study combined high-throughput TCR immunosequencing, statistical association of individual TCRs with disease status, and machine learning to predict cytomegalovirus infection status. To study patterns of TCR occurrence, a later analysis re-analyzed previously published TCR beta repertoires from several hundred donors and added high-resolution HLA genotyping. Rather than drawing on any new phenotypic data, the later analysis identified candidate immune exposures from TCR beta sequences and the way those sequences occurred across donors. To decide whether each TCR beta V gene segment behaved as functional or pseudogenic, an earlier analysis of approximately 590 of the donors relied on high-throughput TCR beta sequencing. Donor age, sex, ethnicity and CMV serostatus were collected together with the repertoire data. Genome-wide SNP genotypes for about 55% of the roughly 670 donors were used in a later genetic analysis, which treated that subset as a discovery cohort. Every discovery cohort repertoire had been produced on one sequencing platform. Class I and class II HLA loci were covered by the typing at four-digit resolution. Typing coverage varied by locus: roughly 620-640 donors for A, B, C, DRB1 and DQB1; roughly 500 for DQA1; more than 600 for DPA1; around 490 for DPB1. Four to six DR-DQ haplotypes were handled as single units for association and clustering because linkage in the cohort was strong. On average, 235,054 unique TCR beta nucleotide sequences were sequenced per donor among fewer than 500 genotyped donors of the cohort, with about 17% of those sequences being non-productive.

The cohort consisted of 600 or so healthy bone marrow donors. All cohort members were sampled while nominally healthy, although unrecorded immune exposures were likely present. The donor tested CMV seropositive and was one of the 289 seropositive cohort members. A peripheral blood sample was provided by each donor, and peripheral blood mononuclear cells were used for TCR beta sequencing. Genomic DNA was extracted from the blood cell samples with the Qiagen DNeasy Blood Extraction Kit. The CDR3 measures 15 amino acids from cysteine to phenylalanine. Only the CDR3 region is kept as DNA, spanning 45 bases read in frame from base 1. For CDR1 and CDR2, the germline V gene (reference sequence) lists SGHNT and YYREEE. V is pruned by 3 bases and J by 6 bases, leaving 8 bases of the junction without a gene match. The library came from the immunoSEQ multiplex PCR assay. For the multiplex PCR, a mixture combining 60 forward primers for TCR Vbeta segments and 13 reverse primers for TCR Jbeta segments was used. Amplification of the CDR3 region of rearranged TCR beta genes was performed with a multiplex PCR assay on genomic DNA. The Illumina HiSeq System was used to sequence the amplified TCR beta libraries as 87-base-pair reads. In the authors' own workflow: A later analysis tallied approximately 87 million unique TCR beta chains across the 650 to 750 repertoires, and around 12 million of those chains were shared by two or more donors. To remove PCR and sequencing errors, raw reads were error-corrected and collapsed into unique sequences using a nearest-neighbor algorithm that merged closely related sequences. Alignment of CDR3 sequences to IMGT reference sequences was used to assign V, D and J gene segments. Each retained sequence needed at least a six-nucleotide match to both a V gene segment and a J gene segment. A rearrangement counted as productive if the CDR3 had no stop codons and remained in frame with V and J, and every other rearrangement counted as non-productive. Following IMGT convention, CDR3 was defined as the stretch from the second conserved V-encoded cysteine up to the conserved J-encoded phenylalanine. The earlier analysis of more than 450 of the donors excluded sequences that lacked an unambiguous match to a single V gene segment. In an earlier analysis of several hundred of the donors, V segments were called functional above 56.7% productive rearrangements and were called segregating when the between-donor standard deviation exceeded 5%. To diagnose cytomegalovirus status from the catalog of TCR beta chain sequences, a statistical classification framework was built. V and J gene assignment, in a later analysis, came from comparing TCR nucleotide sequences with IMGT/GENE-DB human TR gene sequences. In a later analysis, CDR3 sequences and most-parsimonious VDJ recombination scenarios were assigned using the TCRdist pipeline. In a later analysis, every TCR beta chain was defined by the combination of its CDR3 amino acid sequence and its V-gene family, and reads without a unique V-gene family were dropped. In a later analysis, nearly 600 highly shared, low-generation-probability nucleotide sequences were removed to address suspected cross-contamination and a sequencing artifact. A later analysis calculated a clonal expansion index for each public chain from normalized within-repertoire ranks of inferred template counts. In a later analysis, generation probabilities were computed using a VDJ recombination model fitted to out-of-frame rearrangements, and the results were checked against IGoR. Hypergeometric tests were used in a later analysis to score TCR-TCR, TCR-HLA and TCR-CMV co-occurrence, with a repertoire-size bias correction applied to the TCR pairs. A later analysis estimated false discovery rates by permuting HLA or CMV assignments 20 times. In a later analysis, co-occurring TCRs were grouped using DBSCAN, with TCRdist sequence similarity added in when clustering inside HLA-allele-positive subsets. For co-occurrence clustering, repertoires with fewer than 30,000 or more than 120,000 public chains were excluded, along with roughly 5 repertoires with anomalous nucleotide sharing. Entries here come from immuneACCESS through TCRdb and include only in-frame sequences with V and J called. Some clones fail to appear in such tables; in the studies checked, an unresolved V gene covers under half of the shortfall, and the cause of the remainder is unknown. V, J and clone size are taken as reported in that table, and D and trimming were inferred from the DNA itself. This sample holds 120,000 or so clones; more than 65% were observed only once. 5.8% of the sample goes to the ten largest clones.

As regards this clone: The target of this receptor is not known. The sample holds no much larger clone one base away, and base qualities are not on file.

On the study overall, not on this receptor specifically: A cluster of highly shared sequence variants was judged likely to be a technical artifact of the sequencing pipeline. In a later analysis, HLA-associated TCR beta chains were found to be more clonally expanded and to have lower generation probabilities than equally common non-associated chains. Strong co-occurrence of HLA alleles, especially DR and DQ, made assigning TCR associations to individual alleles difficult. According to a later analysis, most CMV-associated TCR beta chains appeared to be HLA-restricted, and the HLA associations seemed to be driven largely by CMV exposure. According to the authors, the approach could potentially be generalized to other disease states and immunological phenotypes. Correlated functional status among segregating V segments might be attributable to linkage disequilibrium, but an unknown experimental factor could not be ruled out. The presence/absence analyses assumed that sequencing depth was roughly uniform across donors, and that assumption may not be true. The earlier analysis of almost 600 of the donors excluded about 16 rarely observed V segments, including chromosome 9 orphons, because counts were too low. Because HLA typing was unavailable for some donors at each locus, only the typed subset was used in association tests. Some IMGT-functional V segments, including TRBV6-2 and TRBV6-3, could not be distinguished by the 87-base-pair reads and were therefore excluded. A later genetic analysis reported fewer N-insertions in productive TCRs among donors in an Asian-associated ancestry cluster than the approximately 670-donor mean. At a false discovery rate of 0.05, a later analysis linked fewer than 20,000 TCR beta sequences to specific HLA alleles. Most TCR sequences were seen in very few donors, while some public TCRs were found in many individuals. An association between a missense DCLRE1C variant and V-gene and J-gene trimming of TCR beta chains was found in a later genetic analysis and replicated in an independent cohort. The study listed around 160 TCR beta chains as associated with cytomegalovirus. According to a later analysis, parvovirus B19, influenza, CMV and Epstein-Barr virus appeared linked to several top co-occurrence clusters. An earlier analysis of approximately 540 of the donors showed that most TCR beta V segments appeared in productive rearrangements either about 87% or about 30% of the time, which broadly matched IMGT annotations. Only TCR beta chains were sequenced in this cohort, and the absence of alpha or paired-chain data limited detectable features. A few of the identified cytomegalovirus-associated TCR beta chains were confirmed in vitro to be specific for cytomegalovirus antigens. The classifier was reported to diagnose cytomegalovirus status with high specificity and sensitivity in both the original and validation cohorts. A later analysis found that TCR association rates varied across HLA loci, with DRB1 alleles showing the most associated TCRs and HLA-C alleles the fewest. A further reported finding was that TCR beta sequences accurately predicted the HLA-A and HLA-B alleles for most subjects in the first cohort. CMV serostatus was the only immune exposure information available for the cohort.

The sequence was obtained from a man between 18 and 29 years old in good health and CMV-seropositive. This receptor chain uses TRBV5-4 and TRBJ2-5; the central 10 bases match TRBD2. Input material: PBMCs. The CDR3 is CASSSSLAGGQTQYF. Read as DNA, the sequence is TGTGCCAGCAGCTCCTCCTTAGCGGGGGGCCAGACCCAGTACTTC.